This TCR beta chain is from a study of PD-L1 blockade in urothelial cancer. This CDR3 is built from 14 residues. Germline V lookup: CDR1 MRHNA, CDR2 SNTAGT. Between the trimmed V and J ends, which lost 6 bases and 2 bases, there was a span of 8 bases. TCRdb's copy holds only in-frame clones and misses some; the assay was immunoSEQ multiplex PCR. Of about 32,000 clones listed, about 79% were seen once; the top ten hold 30%. This clone was counted only a few times. The source was PBMCs, collected around atezolizumab (anti-PD-L1) treatment. This receptor was taken from a man aged 55 to 70 with urothelial cancer. The gene calls are TRBV6-4 and TRBJ2-6; a possible D gene is TRBD1 (6 bases). CDR3 protein: CASSPGAGANVLTF. The CDR3 bases are TGTGCCAGCAGCCCAGGGGCTGGGGCCAACGTCCTGACTTTC.